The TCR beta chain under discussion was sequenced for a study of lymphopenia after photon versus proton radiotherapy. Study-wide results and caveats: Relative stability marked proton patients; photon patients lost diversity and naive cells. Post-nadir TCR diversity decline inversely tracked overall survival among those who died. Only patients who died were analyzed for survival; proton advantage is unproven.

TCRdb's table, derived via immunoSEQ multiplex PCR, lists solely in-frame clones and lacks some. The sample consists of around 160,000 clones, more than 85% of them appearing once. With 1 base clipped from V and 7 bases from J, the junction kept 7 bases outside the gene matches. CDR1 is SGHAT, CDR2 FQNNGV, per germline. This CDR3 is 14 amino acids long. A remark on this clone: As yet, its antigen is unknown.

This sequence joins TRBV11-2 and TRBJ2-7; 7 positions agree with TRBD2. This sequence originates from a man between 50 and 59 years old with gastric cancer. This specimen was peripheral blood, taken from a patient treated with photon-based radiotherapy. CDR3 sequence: CASSLAGGFREQYF. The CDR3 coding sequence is TGTGCCAGCAGCTTAGCGGGAGGATTTAGGGAGCAGTACTTC.